The 18 T cell receptor beta chains presented below share a single source sample, sequenced in a study of blood T cell repertoires in COVID-19. Here immunoSEQ multiplex PCR was the method, and the copy in TCRdb shows in-frame clones only, minus some. The table lists roughly 160,000 clones, 84% of them singletons. Sequencing was performed on peripheral blood. The receptors stem from an elderly woman with COVID-19, enrolled during active disease.

The chain recombines TRBV3-1 (or the pseudogene TRBV3-2) with TRBJ2-7; tentative D call: TRBD1 (5 bases). The CDR3 loop spans 15 amino acids. Germline CDR1 is LGHDT and CDR2 is YNNKEL (reference sequence). V shed 1 base and J shed 7 bases, with 17 bases lying between them. The CDR3 is CASSQVPGSVGEQYF. CDR3 in DNA: TGTGCCAGCAGCCAAGTACCAGGGTCGGTAGGGGAGCAGTACTTC.

The DNA of the CDR3 is TGTGCCATCACGCCGGGACAGGGGATTTACGAGCAGTACTTC. This gives the protein CAITPGQGIYEQYF. The chain is built from TRBV10-3 and TRBJ2-7, with 10 bases aligning to TRBD1. This CDR3 region has 14 residues. Germline CDR1 is ENHRY and CDR2 is SYGVKD. J gave up 4 bases and V 7 bases, and 7 bases lay outside the gene matches.

The DNA for the CDR3 is TGTGCCAGCAGCTCTTCGGACAGGGGGGATACGCAGTATTTT. Protein product: CASSSSDRGDTQYF. The rearrangement links TRBV11-3 to TRBJ2-3; the match to TRBD1 covers 10 bases. This CDR3 region has 14 residues. The germline V gene encodes CDR1 SGHNT and CDR2 YENEEA. J gave up 6 bases and V 4 bases, and 4 bases lay outside the gene matches.

This chain uses TRBV7-3 with TRBJ1-2; 9 positions match TRBD1. CDR1 is SGHTA and CDR2 is FQGTGA in the germline V gene. V gave up 5 bases and J gave up 6 bases; unmatched junction bases: 4. The CDR3 is made up of 13 amino acids. This CDR3 is CASSPGTGNGYTF. CDR3 DNA sequence: TGTGCCAGCAGCCCCGGGACAGGGAATGGCTACACCTTC.

This chain joins TRBV28 and TRBJ2-3, with D perhaps TRBD1 (6 bases). Germline V lookup: CDR1 MDHEN, CDR2 SYDVKM. The CDR3 loop spans 16 amino acids. The V end lost 4 bases, the J end lost 3 bases, and 17 bases lay between the germline ends. The CDR3 sequence: CASSSTGGIRTDTQYF. The CDR3 DNA follows: TGTGCCAGCAGTTCGACAGGCGGTATACGAACAGATACGCAGTATTTT.

The chain links TRBV7-2 to TRBJ2-7, with D perhaps matching TRBD1 (5 bases). V shed 5 bases and J shed 0 bases, with 11 bases lying between them. The germline CDR1 and CDR2 sequences are SGHTA and FQGNSA. The CDR3 covers 14 residues. This CDR3 is CASSTQGSSYEQYF. CDR3 nucleotides: TGTGCCAGCAGCACCCAGGGAAGCTCCTACGAGCAGTACTTC. Based on the CDR3 plus reference TRBV7-2 and TRBJ2-7, the full variable domain is GAGVSQSPSNKVTEKGKDVELRCDPISGHTALYWYRQSLGQGLEFLIYFQGNSAPDKSGLPSDRFSAERTGGSVSTLTIQRTQQEDSAVYLCASSTQGSSYEQYFGPGTRLTVT.

V usage is TRBV10-3 and J usage is TRBJ2-7, with a tentative D call TRBD1 (5 bases). The CDR3 extends over 14 amino acids. Trimming pared 2 bases from V and 0 bases from J, leaving 8 bases between. Germline loops: CDR1 ENHRY, CDR2 SYGVKD. CDR3 sequence reads: CAISEGAVSYEQYF. Written as DNA, the CDR3 is TGTGCCATCAGTGAGGGGGCCGTCTCCTACGAGCAGTACTTC.

The chain joins TRBV18 to TRBJ1-4; 8 bases match TRBD1. Losses at the gene ends were 2 bases for V and 7 bases for J; bases not matched to a gene: 9. Germline CDR1 reads KGHSH; CDR2 reads LQKENI. This CDR3 region has 16 residues. The chain's CDR3 is CASSPEYGQGGEKLFF. The DNA for the CDR3 is TGTGCCAGCTCACCAGAATATGGACAGGGAGGTGAAAAACTGTTTTTT.

The V and J genes are TRBV19 and TRBJ2-7; D is uncertain. Germline V CDR1 and CDR2: LNHDA, SQIVND (reference sequence). The CDR3 totals 14 residues. Trimming took off 1 base at V and 0 bases at J, with 7 bases between the two ends. The CDR3 reads CASSIGRSSYEQYF. CDR3 DNA sequence: TGTGCCAGTAGTATAGGGCGGAGCTCCTACGAGCAGTACTTC.

The chain links TRBV5-1 to TRBJ2-5; D remains unclear. Trimming removed 1 base at V and 2 bases at J, with 12 bases between. Germline values: CDR1 SGHRS, CDR2 YFSETQ. The CDR3 loop spans 15 amino acids. CDR3 region: CASSLFGTTQETQYF. Here the CDR3 DNA reads TGCGCCAGCAGCTTGTTTGGTACTACTCAAGAGACCCAGTACTTC. Full variable domain (rest looked up from reference TRBV5-1 and TRBJ2-5): KAGVTQTPRYLIKTRGQQVTLSCSPISGHRSVSWYQQTPGQGLQFLFEYFSETQRNKGNFPGRFSGRQFSNSRSEMNVSTLELGDSALYLCASSLFGTTQETQYFGPGTRLLVL.

In its sample, this clone was seen once. This chain links TRBV19 with TRBJ2-7, with TRBD1 matching over 7 bases. CDR3 length: 14 residues. In germline, CDR1 is LNHDA, CDR2 SQIVND (reference sequence). Trimming cost V 5 bases and J 0 bases; bases outside gene matches: 4. The CDR3 nucleotides read TGTGCCAGTAGTTGGGACAGTATCTCCTACGAGCAGTACTTC. Protein sequence: CASSWDSISYEQYF.

This chain joins TRBV5-6 and TRBJ2-2, with a tentative D call TRBD1 (5 bases). V was cut by 0 bases and J by 1 base, with 7 bases left in between. The length of the CDR3 is 15 residues. Germline V gene lookup returns CDR1 SGHDT and CDR2 YYEEEE. CDR3 residues: CASSLGQRNTGELFF. Written as DNA, the CDR3 is TGTGCCAGCAGCTTGGGACAGAGGAACACCGGGGAGCTGTTTTTT.

The chain uses TRBV2 and TRBJ1-6, with D unresolved. V lost 6 bases and J lost 8, with 14 bases in between. From germline, CDR1 is SNHLY and CDR2 FYNNEI. This CDR3 contains 14 residues. Here the CDR3 DNA reads TGTGCCAGCAGAATCCTCGGGGTGGATTCACCCCTCCACTTT. Translation: CASRILGVDSPLHF. The whole variable domain, filled in from reference TRBV2 and TRBJ1-6, reads EPEVTQTPSHQVTQMGQEVILRCVPISNHLYFYWYRQILGQKVEFLVSFYNNEISEKSEIFDDQFSVERPDGSNFTLKIRSTKLEDSAMYFCASRILGVDSPLHFGNGTRLTVT.

V usage is TRBV7-3 and J usage is TRBJ1-1; perhaps TRBD1 as D (5 bases). CDR1 and CDR2 (germline): SGHTA, FQGTGA. Trimming removed 8 bases at V and 0 bases at J, with 10 bases between. The CDR3 spans 13 residues. The CDR3 protein is CASARQLNTEAFF. Written as DNA, the CDR3 is TGTGCCAGCGCCCGACAGCTGAACACTGAAGCTTTCTTT.

This sequence joins TRBV18 and TRBJ1-5, with D possibly matching TRBD1 (6 bases). V lost 3 bases to trimming and J lost 7 bases, with 13 bases between them. The CDR3 is made up of 14 amino acids. Germline V gene sequence: CDR1 KGHSH, CDR2 LQKENI. The CDR3 loop reads CASSPSDSRQPQHF. The CDR3 DNA is TGTGCCAGCTCACCTTCGGACAGCCGACAGCCCCAGCATTTT.

The sample holds one count of this clone. This rearrangement joins TRBV6-2 or TRBV6-3 to TRBJ2-2, with D uncertain. The V and J ends lost 2 bases and 1 base respectively, with 5 bases between them. CDR3 length: 14 residues. The germline CDR1 and CDR2 sequences are MNHEY and SVGEGT. The CDR3 DNA reads as TGTGCCAGCAGTTACAACGGGAACACCGGGGAGCTGTTTTTT. Translating it yields CASSYNGNTGELFF.

V and J are TRBV7-3 and TRBJ2-3; 11 bases line up with TRBD2. The CDR3 is 17 residues long. Per the germline V gene, CDR1 is SGHTA and CDR2 is FQGTGA. J lost 4 bases, V lost 6 bases, and 12 bases had no gene match. DNA of the CDR3: TGTGCCAGCAGTAAGCGTAGCGGGGGGGCTCTTTCAGATACGCAGTATTTT. This gives the protein CASSKRSGGALSDTQYF.

This clone has a single count. V usage is TRBV28 and J usage is TRBJ1-4; the D is unclear. Trimming took 5 bases from V and 4 from J, leaving 11 bases between them. This CDR3 region has 14 residues. Looked up from germline, CDR1 is MDHEN and CDR2 is SYDVKM. The CDR3 region has the DNA TGTGCCAGCAGTCCCCGGGTCCTTAATGAAAAACTGTTTTTT. It is translated as CASSPRVLNEKLFF. The entire variable domain, with the rest obtained from reference TRBV28 and TRBJ1-4, is as follows: DVKVTQSSRYLVKRTGEKVFLECVQDMDHENMFWYRQDPGLGLRLIYFSYDVKMKEKGDIPEGYSVSREKKERFSLILESASTNQTSMYLCASSPRVLNEKLFFGSGTQLSVL.